There are a few counts of the clone carrying this TCR beta chain. TCRdb re-called the 5' RACE reads with MiXCR, one entry per CDR3 protein. The table has some 50,000 distinct CDR3 sequences, 8.7% seen once. The data derive from a study of early T cells in non-severe SARS-CoV-2 infection. V was shortened by 0 bases and J by 3 bases, with 9 bases between the two germline ends. This CDR3 has 13 amino acids. Germline CDR1 DFQATT, CDR2 SNEGSKA (reference sequence). Sample: whole blood, taken at baseline. This sequence originates from an adult who was a healthcare worker with PCR-confirmed SARS-CoV-2 infection or an uninfected control (not recorded which). V usage is TRBV20-1 and J usage is TRBJ2-7; the D gene is possibly TRBD2 (6 bases). CDR3 nucleotides: TGCAGTGCTAGAGATTTCGGGGGCTACGAGCAGTACTTC. Amino acids: CSARDFGGYEQYF.